This T cell receptor beta chain is from a study of monozygotic twins with inflammatory bowel disease (dated by TCRdb to the late 2010s). Notes on the research overall: The complete study included approximately 30 monozygotic twin pairs: 19 IBD-discordant Danish pairs and nine German pairs, of which four were IBD-concordant and five were IBD-discordant. The search for disease-associated traits relied mainly on comparing IBD patients with their genetically identical healthy co-twins within discordant pairs. Each individual had, on average, about 151 000 unique TCRalpha sequences and 181 000 unique TCRbeta sequences available for analysis.

For this clonotype: Which antigen it targets is not known.

CDR1 and CDR2 (SGHRS, YFSETQ) derive from the germline V gene. The CDR3 has 12 amino acids, counting the end cysteine and phenylalanine. DNA is not on record. Libraries were made using 5' RACE. The input for every TCR library was 3,500 to 4,000 ng of total RNA. For each sample, cDNA was synthesized in eight separate reactions using SMARTScribe reverse transcriptase. Unique molecular identifiers containing a 6-nucleotide sample barcode were introduced through template switching during cDNA synthesis. Amplification of TCRalpha and TCRbeta cDNA involved two nested PCRs of approximately 16 and 9 cycles, and each PCR was followed by bead purification. Before amplification, the cDNA was both treated with uracil DNA-glycosylase and purified with the QIAquick PCR purification kit. The second PCR added Illumina TruSeq-compatible adapters along with sample-specific barcodes. Library quality and concentration were checked on TapeStation and Qubit, and libraries were pooled at roughly 5 ng each. Sequencing of pooled libraries was carried out on an Illumina HiSeq2500 single-index Rapid Run using 2 x 100 bp reads and custom sequencing primers. Turning to the authors' computational methods: UMI-based consensus assembly with MiGEC version 1.2.6 was used to correct PCR and sequencing errors. MiXCR version 2.1.1 handled V(D)J alignment, clonotype assembly and CDR3 extraction. To normalise gene usage, clonotype sharing and MAIT/NKT TCR abundance, the top 1000, 10 000 and 20 000 clonotypes in each sample were analysed. Diversity was computed as the inverse Simpson index with the vegan R package after downsampling to 27 000 UMIs. Paired Mann-Whitney U tests were applied to discordant twin pairs, and Benjamini-Hochberg correction was used for multiple testing. Reprocessed by TCRdb, the reads give a single entry per CDR3 protein sequence, without DNA. In this record, the V and J calls reflect TCRdb's handling and not the investigators' own analysis. The table for this sample shows about 380,000 distinct CDR3 sequences. Roughly 2.6% of the sample lies in the top ten.

Study-wide conclusions, independent of this receptor: Repertoire similarity did not differ between concordant and discordant twins, possibly due to limited statistical power. A decrease in TCRbeta repertoire diversity, as measured by inverse Simpson index, was observed in IBD patients compared with their healthy co-twins. Different T cell subtypes could not be distinguished in the analysis. Background noise and inter-individual variability may have been introduced into the repertoires by the differing immunosuppressive treatments among patients. The results gave no support for a single strong signal or clonotype linked to IBD. Compared with healthy twins, IBD patients had fewer clonotypes in common with other individuals, a difference most pronounced in patients showing signs of disease activity.

From each donor, a roughly 2.6 ml peripheral blood sample was collected into PAXgene tubes and stored at -80 degrees C. Without T cell sorting, total RNA was isolated from whole blood using the PAXgene blood miRNA kit on an automated QIAcube. Peripheral blood from monozygotic twin pairs, either concordant or discordant for inflammatory bowel disease, underwent deep TCRalpha and TCRbeta repertoire profiling that used unique molecular barcoding. Smoking habits were recorded for all twin pairs, and individuals were classified as current, former or never smokers. The sequence joins TRBV5-1 to TRBJ2-2. This TCR derives from a human donor with ulcerative colitis or Crohn's disease, or a healthy co-twin of an affected twin (not recorded which). The sequenced sample was blood. The CDR3 protein is CASNPNTGELFF.